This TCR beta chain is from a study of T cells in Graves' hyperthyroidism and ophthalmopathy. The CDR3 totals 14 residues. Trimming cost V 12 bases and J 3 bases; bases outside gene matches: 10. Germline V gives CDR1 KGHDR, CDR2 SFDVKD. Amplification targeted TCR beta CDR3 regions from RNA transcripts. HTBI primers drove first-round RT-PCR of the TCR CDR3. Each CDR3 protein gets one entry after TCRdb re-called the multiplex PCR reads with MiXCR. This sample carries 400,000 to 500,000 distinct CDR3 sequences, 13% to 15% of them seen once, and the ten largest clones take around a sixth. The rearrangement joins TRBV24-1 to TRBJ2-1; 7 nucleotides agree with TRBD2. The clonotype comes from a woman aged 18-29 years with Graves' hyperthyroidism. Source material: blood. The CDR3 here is CAAQSSGDYNEQFF. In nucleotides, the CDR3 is TGTGCCGCCCAGTCTAGCGGAGACTACAATGAGCAGTTCTTC.